This TCR beta chain was sequenced in a study of blood T cell repertoires in COVID-19. Study in general: Spain, Italy and the United States supplied samples that represented acute and convalescent COVID-19. PBMCs, B-cell-depleted T cells, or T cells provided the cDNA or gDNA that made up the material.

Recruited during active infection, patients (from Seattle) were subsequently followed longitudinally. Germline V lookup: CDR1 LGHNA, CDR2 YSLEER. V gave up 2 bases and J gave up 3 bases; unmatched junction bases: 7. The CDR3 is made up of 15 amino acids. In the source study's methods: Amplification of reference gene primers provided the estimated nucleated cell counts. Method: immunoSEQ multiplex PCR; TCRdb's copy keeps in-frame clones and lacks some. V, J and clone size derive from that table, while D and trimming were established from the DNA sequence. The repertoire holds 200,000 to 250,000 clones, roughly nine tenths seen once, with over 0.75% in the top ten.

This sequence joins TRBV4-3 and TRBJ2-7, with TRBD2 matching over 7 bases. This clonotype was obtained from a man in his sixties with COVID-19, enrolled during active disease. The sequenced sample was peripheral blood. As DNA, the CDR3 is TGCGCCAGCAGCCAACAAGTGGGGGGGGGCTACGAGCAGTACTTC. Translated, it gives CASSQQVGGGYEQYF.